The 27 T cell receptor beta chains in this list originate from one sample, sequenced in a study of blood T cell repertoires in COVID-19. The repertoire was sequenced with immunoSEQ multiplex PCR; TCRdb's copy has only in-frame clones and lacks some. The sample has 450,000 to 500,000 clones, roughly nine tenths seen once. Sample: PBMCs or T cells enriched from blood (not recorded which). The source is a woman aged 60 to 75 who had recovered from COVID-19.

This chain uses TRBV27 with TRBJ1-1; 7 positions agree with TRBD1. Germline CDR1 and CDR2: MNHEY and SMNVEV (reference sequence). Trimming at V came to 6 bases and at J to 2 bases, leaving 6 bases not matched to a gene. CDR3 length equals 14 residues. CDR3 in DNA: TGTGCCAGCAGACCACAGGGGTTCAACACTGAAGCTTTCTTT. Translation gives CASRPQGFNTEAFF.

The V call is TRBV5-8, the J call TRBJ1-2; D gene ambiguous. CDR1 and CDR2 (germline): SGHTS, YDEGEE. V was pared by 4 bases and J by 4 bases, with 14 bases between. CDR3 length: 14 amino acids. CDR3 amino acids: CASSLVGLGYGYTF. The CDR3 DNA reads as TGTGCCAGCAGCCTGGTGGGCCTCGGCTATGGCTACACCTTC.

This sequence joins TRBV9 and TRBJ2-1; 8 bases are a match to TRBD2. The trim removed 3 bases at V and 7 bases at J, leaving 12 bases unmatched. The CDR3 consists of 16 residues. Germline loops: CDR1 SGDLS, CDR2 YYNGEE. CDR3 loop: CASSAGLTGGQNEQFF. The CDR3 DNA reads TGTGCCAGCAGCGCAGGACTAACGGGGGGGCAAAATGAGCAGTTCTTC.

V is TRBV2 and J is TRBJ2-5, with 7 nucleotides matching TRBD2. The germline V gene encodes CDR1 SNHLY and CDR2 FYNNEI. The trim removed 11 bases at V and 4 bases at J, leaving 7 bases unmatched. The CDR3 covers 12 residues. The DNA for the CDR3 is TGTGCCGGGCATGGGAGGGGAGAGACCCAGTACTTC. Translated, it gives CAGHGRGETQYF.

The rearrangement uses TRBV7-9 and TRBJ2-4, with no clear D. The V end lost 5 bases, the J end lost 6 bases, and 8 bases lay between the germline ends. The V gene's germline CDR1 is SEHNR and CDR2 FQNEAQ (reference sequence). This CDR3 comprises 12 residues. As DNA, the CDR3 is TGTGCCAGCAGCGAACAAGTAAACATTCAGTACTTC. Translation: CASSEQVNIQYF.

On this clone itself: Other nucleotide sequences from this sample produce the same CDR3. V is TRBV2 and J is TRBJ1-5, with 10 bases identical to TRBD1. Per the germline V gene, CDR1 is SNHLY and CDR2 is FYNNEI. The CDR3 spans 13 residues. V shed 6 bases and J 5 bases; nucleotides not matched to a gene: 1. The CDR3 bases are TGTGCCAGCAGGGGGACAGGGGATCAGCCCCAGCATTTT. Amino acid sequence: CASRGTGDQPQHF.

V gene TRBV21-1 combines with J gene TRBJ2-7; the table assigns TRBD2, which was not confirmed against the DNA. TRBV21-1 is an annotated pseudogene. The CDR3 totals 14 residues. Written as DNA, the CDR3 is TGTGCCAGCAGCAATCTGGGAGTAAGCCACGAGCAGTACTTC. Protein sequence: CASSNLGVSHEQYF.

This clone was detected once. The gene calls are TRBV12-3 or TRBV12-4 and TRBJ2-2; D is possibly TRBD2 (6 bases). V was clipped by 6 bases and J by 11 bases, with 13 bases between them. The CDR3 spans 12 residues. The CDR3 nucleotides are TGTGCCAGCAGCACGCTAGCGATTGAGCTGTTTTTT. Its translation: CASSTLAIELFF.

This chain uses TRBV2 with TRBJ1-6; 12 bases align to TRBD1. CDR3 length: 14 amino acids. V gave up 7 bases and J gave up 10 bases; unmatched junction bases: 5. Germline V gives CDR1 SNHLY, CDR2 FYNNEI. The CDR3 DNA is TGTGCCAGCACTCGGGACAGGGGGCAGTCACCCCTCCACTTT. This translates into CASTRDRGQSPLHF. Variable domain in full (rest from reference TRBV2 and TRBJ1-6): EPEVTQTPSHQVTQMGQEVILRCVPISNHLYFYWYRQILGQKVEFLVSFYNNEISEKSEIFDDQFSVERPDGSNFTLKIRSTKLEDSAMYFCASTRDRGQSPLHFGNGTRLTVT.

The V gene is TRBV7-8, the J gene TRBJ1-3, with D perhaps matching TRBD1 (5 bases). The germline V gene encodes CDR1 SGHVS and CDR2 FQNEAQ. This CDR3 spans 16 amino acids. Trimming took 5 bases from V and 3 from J, leaving 17 bases between them. The CDR3 region is CASSQGDRTFGNTIYF. For the CDR3, the DNA is TGTGCCAGCAGCCAAGGGGATCGAACCTTTGGAAACACCATATATTTT.

This clone has a single count. The chain carries TRBV5-1 and TRBJ1-1, with 9 bases fitting TRBD1. This CDR3 has 15 amino acids. Germline V CDR1 and CDR2: SGHRS, YFSETQ. Trimming removed 4 bases from V and 1 base from J; junction bases left unmatched: 5. The CDR3 region is CASSHRTGENTEAFF. The CDR3 DNA follows: TGCGCCAGCAGCCACCGGACAGGGGAGAACACTGAAGCTTTCTTT.

The chain combines TRBV5-1 with TRBJ2-5; TRBD2 is a possible D gene (6 bases). Trimming took off 5 bases at V and 5 bases at J, with 13 bases between the two ends. Per germline, CDR1 SGHRS and CDR2 YFSETQ. The CDR3 has 13 amino acids. The CDR3 DNA is TGCGCCAGCAGTGGCGGGGCACTGGAGACCCAGTACTTC. Protein sequence: CASSGGALETQYF.

The chain couples TRBV6-5 to TRBJ2-7, with D possibly TRBD1 on 6 matching bases. This CDR3 comprises 15 residues. Per germline, CDR1 MNHEY and CDR2 SVGAGI. The V end was cut by 6 bases, the J end by 1 base, with 16 bases between. CDR3 in amino acids: CASRKDHRDSYEQYF. DNA for the CDR3: TGTGCCAGCAGAAAAGATCACAGGGATTCCTACGAGCAGTACTTC.

The rearrangement links TRBV5-4 to TRBJ1-5, with TRBD1 identical over 7 bases. The CDR3 consists of 14 residues. The V and J ends lost 3 bases and 0 bases, in that order; junction bases with no gene match: 0. Germline loops: CDR1 SGHNT, CDR2 YYREEE (reference sequence). The CDR3 DNA reads TGTGCCAGCAGCTCAGGGGGTAGCAATCAGCCCCAGCATTTT. It encodes CASSSGGSNQPQHF.

The chain joins TRBV4-1 to TRBJ1-4, with D possibly being TRBD1 (5 bases). Germline assignment: CDR1 MGHRA and CDR2 YSYEKL. The CDR3 totals 13 residues. The V and J ends lost 6 bases and 8 bases respectively, with 13 bases between them. CDR3 coding DNA: TGCGCCAGCAGTCGTACACCAGGGGAAAAACTGTTTTTT. Amino acids: CASSRTPGEKLFF.

This clone was recorded once. The rearrangement uses TRBV6-5 and TRBJ1-2, with D maybe TRBD1 (5 bases). CDR1 and CDR2 from the germline V gene are MNHEY and SVGAGI. Deletions cut 2 bases from V and 4 bases from J, with 14 bases between. This CDR3 contains 15 residues. CDR3 sequence (DNA): TGTGCCAGCAGTTACCGCCTCCAGGGCTCCTATGGCTACACCTTC. Encoded protein: CASSYRLQGSYGYTF.

The rearrangement joins TRBV5-1 to TRBJ1-2; perhaps TRBD1 as D (6 bases). V lost 10 bases and J lost 0, with 19 bases in between. There are 15 residues in the CDR3. In germline, CDR1 is SGHRS, CDR2 YFSETQ. The CDR3 region has the DNA TGCGCCTGCACCAAGGGGGGGGCGGCTAACTATGGCTACACCTTC. It encodes CACTKGGAANYGYTF.

This chain joins TRBV18 and TRBJ1-6; D unclear. The V gene's germline CDR1 is KGHSH and CDR2 LQKENI. The CDR3 is 15 residues long. Trimming took 5 bases from V and 2 from J, leaving 10 bases between them. CDR3 amino acids: CASSAAGTYNSPLHF. DNA for the CDR3: TGTGCCAGCTCAGCGGCGGGGACCTATAATTCACCCCTCCACTTT.

The chain couples TRBV18 to TRBJ1-1, with TRBD1 identical over 7 bases. V was pared by 4 bases and J by 9 bases, with 8 bases of the junction left unmatched. The germline CDR1 and CDR2 sequences are KGHSH and LQKENI. This CDR3 is 13 amino acids long. CDR3 nucleotide sequence: TGTGCCAGCTCACAGCTGGACAGGACCAAAGCTTTCTTT. It is translated as CASSQLDRTKAFF.

The chain uses TRBV6-5 and TRBJ1-2; 9 bases match TRBD1. The CDR3 loop spans 15 amino acids. Germline V CDR1 and CDR2: MNHEY, SVGAGI. Trimming cost V 5 bases and J 7 bases; bases outside gene matches: 11. The CDR3, as DNA: TGTGCCAGCAGTAAACCGGGACAGGGCTCGGCTGGCTACACCTTC. It specifies CASSKPGQGSAGYTF.

The gene calls are TRBV19 and TRBJ1-1; D ambiguous. Germline V CDR1 and CDR2: LNHDA, SQIVND (reference sequence). The V end lost 4 bases, the J end lost 2 bases, and 11 bases lay between the germline ends. The CDR3 is made up of 14 amino acids. CDR3 protein: CASSTEGRNTEAFF. CDR3 DNA sequence: TGTGCCAGTAGTACAGAAGGGAGAAACACTGAAGCTTTCTTT.

The V and J genes are TRBV3-1 (or the pseudogene TRBV3-2) and TRBJ1-6, with 10 bases identical to TRBD1. CDR1 and CDR2 (germline): LGHDT, YNNKEL (reference sequence). J was trimmed by 0 bases and V by 4 bases; bases with no gene match: 3. CDR3 length: 17 residues. CDR3 sequence (DNA): TGTGCCAGCAGCCGGGACAGGGGAAGCTCCTATAATTCACCCCTCCACTTT. Translation gives CASSRDRGSSYNSPLHF.

The chain uses TRBV20-1 and TRBJ1-4; the D is unclear. CDR3 size: 11 residues. Trimming cost V 2 bases and J 4 bases, with 2 bases left between them. Germline V CDR1 and CDR2: DFQATT, SNEGSKA (reference sequence). The CDR3 coding sequence is TGCAGTGCTAGACTTAATGAAAAACTGTTTTTT. This translates into CSARLNEKLFF.

The chain couples TRBV6-6 to TRBJ2-7; D perhaps matches TRBD1 (5 bases). The CDR3 runs to 14 residues. The ends were cut back, 3 bases at V and 6 bases at J, with 15 bases in the middle. Germline CDR1 and CDR2: MNHNY and SVGAGI (reference sequence). CDR3 region: CASSYSVRVGEQYF. CDR3 bases: TGTGCCAGCAGTTATTCGGTCAGGGTGGGCGAGCAGTACTTC.

The chain joins TRBV7-9 to TRBJ1-4; TRBD1 matches 7 bases. The CDR3 loop spans 13 amino acids. Germline V gene data show CDR1 as SEHNR and CDR2 as FQNEAQ (reference sequence). V was pared by 4 bases and J by 13 bases, with 9 bases of the junction left unmatched. The CDR3 nucleotides are TGTGCCAGCAGCTCGGGGACAGTGTCTCGACTGTTTTTT. Amino acids: CASSSGTVSRLFF.

The chain recombines TRBV11-2 with TRBJ2-3; D ambiguous. V was pared by 1 base and J by 0 bases, with 11 bases between. This CDR3 is 16 amino acids long. The germline V gene has CDR1 SGHAT and CDR2 FQNNGV. CDR3 sequence reads: CASSLVAYSSTDTQYF. The CDR3 DNA reads as TGTGCCAGCAGCTTAGTAGCTTATTCTAGCACAGATACGCAGTATTTT.

V is TRBV9 and J is TRBJ1-2; D possibly corresponds to TRBD1 (6 bases). The CDR3 spans 15 residues. Per germline, CDR1 SGDLS and CDR2 YYNGEE. The V and J ends lost 0 bases and 2 bases respectively, with 11 bases between them. The CDR3 loop reads CASSVAPTGNYGYTF. CDR3 DNA sequence: TGTGCCAGCAGCGTAGCTCCTACAGGGAACTATGGCTACACCTTC.